The sequence of this T cell receptor (beta chain) was determined in a study of cytomegalovirus exposure and HLA in healthy donors. The PCR contained 60 Vbeta and 13 Jbeta primers. Using immunoSEQ multiplex PCR, the repertoire was profiled, and TCRdb retains in-frame clones only, with some absent. The profile covers under 200,000 clones, with roughly 80% appearing a single time and roughly 3.6% taken by the ten largest. With respect to this clone: Its matching antigen is unknown.

Study-level results: Later analysis placed DRB1 highest and HLA-C lowest in TCR association rates, which differed by HLA locus.

The sample consisted of PBMCs. The TCR was taken from a man aged 35 to 55 in good health and CMV-seropositive.

The CDR3 sequence: CAISDGTSPTGELFF. CDR3 coding DNA: TGTGCCATCAGTGATGGGACTAGCCCGACCGGGGAGCTGTTTTTT. The rearrangement joins TRBV10-3 to TRBJ2-2; 9 positions match TRBD2. The length of the CDR3 is 15 residues. Looked up from germline, CDR1 is ENHRY and CDR2 is SYGVKD. V shed 3 bases, J shed 5 bases, and the junction held 4 bases outside the gene matches.